Following are 9 T cell receptor beta chains from one sample sequenced in a study of T cells in localized non-small cell lung cancer. Sequenced by immunoSEQ multiplex PCR; TCRdb stores in-frame clones only, minus some. The repertoire consists of around 9,600 clones, with 89% occurring once and the leading ten covering over 2%. Sequenced here: peripheral blood, sampled before any cancer treatment. These TCRs come from a female donor over 55 with stage II squamous cell lung carcinoma.

In its sample, this clone was seen a few times. V gene TRBV5-6 combines with J gene TRBJ1-6, with a weak D call TRBD1 (5 bases). Germline lookup yields CDR1 SGHDT and CDR2 YYEEEE. The ends were cut back, 4 bases at V and 7 bases at J, with 18 bases in the middle. The CDR3 runs 16 residues. The CDR3 region is CASSPDSRRVNSPLHF. CDR3 DNA sequence: TGTGCCAGCAGCCCCGACAGTCGCCGGGTCAATTCACCCCTCCACTTT. The variable domain in full, with the rest retrieved from reference TRBV5-6 and TRBJ1-6, is DAGVTQSPTHLIKTRGQQVTLRCSPKSGHDTVSWYQQALGQGPQFIFQYYEEEERQRGNFPDRFSGHQFPNYSSELNVNALLLGDSALYLCASSPDSRRVNSPLHFGNGTRLTVT.

The rearrangement uses TRBV29-1 and TRBJ2-2; D is perhaps TRBD1 (6 bases). V was cut by 5 bases and J by 2 bases, with 12 bases left in between. This CDR3 is built from 14 residues. Germline V gene data show CDR1 as SQVTM and CDR2 as ANQGSEA. CDR3 in amino acids: CSVRGSSNTGELFF. CDR3 nucleotides: TGCAGCGTTAGGGGGAGTAGTAACACCGGGGAGCTGTTTTTT.

The V gene is TRBV2, the J gene TRBJ1-1; D is unresolved. Germline CDR1 is SNHLY and CDR2 is FYNNEI. This CDR3 contains 14 residues. V was pared by 6 bases and J by 8 bases, with 19 bases between. CDR3 residues: CASRPSVLGVEAFF. The CDR3, as DNA: TGTGCCAGCAGACCAAGCGTGCTCGGGGTCGAAGCTTTCTTT. Looking up the rest from reference TRBV2 and TRBJ1-1 gives the full variable domain: EPEVTQTPSHQVTQMGQEVILRCVPISNHLYFYWYRQILGQKVEFLVSFYNNEISEKSEIFDDQFSVERPDGSNFTLKIRSTKLEDSAMYFCASRPSVLGVEAFFGQGTRLTVV.

This rearrangement joins TRBV19 to TRBJ2-1, with D unresolved. CDR3 length equals 15 residues. V was pared by 2 bases and J by 9 bases, with 17 bases between. Germline V lookup: CDR1 LNHDA, CDR2 SQIVND (reference sequence). CDR3 DNA: TGTGCCAGTAGTATATCCTCCGGTGTTTCGCGTGAGCAGTTCTTC. This sequence encodes CASSISSGVSREQFF.

The chain recombines TRBV4-1 with TRBJ1-2; maybe TRBD1 (5 bases). V dropped 8 bases and J dropped 2 bases, with 18 bases sitting between them. CDR3 length: 15 amino acids. The germline V gene has CDR1 MGHRA and CDR2 YSYEKL. The CDR3 here is CASRQGLSGNYGYTF. CDR3 coding DNA: TGCGCCAGCCGTCAGGGTCTATCGGGAAACTATGGCTACACCTTC.

This clone was observed a few times. This chain connects TRBV28 to TRBJ1-3; 9 bases align to TRBD1. The CDR3 is 15 residues long. In germline, CDR1 is MDHEN, CDR2 SYDVKM. The junction had 8 bases not matched to a gene; V was cut back by 6 bases and J by 5 bases. CDR3 coding DNA: TGTGCCAGCAGCCCCGGGACAGGGAGCAGAAACACCATATATTTT. Its protein is CASSPGTGSRNTIYF.

This chain uses TRBV15 with TRBJ1-1; tentatively, D is TRBD1 (5 bases). This CDR3 is 15 amino acids long. Germline V CDR1 and CDR2: LNHNV, YYDKDF (reference sequence). V was clipped by 5 bases and J by 5 bases, with 18 bases between them. CDR3 DNA: TGTGCCACCAGCTCCACCAAACAGGTGGGAACTGAAGCTTTCTTT. Translation gives CATSSTKQVGTEAFF.

This clone was counted a single time. This rearrangement joins TRBV5-1 to TRBJ2-7; 9 bases line up with TRBD1. Germline V gene data show CDR1 as SGHRS and CDR2 as YFSETQ. The CDR3 is 14 amino acids. The junction had 9 bases not matched to a gene; V was cut back by 5 bases and J by 6 bases. The CDR3 here is CASRSGQGVGEQYF. The CDR3 nucleotides read TGCGCCAGCAGATCGGGACAGGGAGTGGGCGAGCAGTACTTC.

The genes are TRBV30 and TRBJ1-3, with 8 bases fitting TRBD1. Unmatched junction bases numbered 5, after V lost 8 bases and J lost 2 bases. This CDR3 is 13 amino acids long. CDR1 is GTSNPN, CDR2 SVGIG, per germline (reference sequence). The CDR3 sequence is CAGMTGAGNTIYF. The CDR3 DNA reads as TGTGCCGGAATGACAGGGGCTGGAAACACCATATATTTT. Full variable domain (rest looked up from reference TRBV30 and TRBJ1-3): SQTIHQWPATLVQPVGSPLSLECTVEGTSNPNLYWYRQAAGRGLQLLFYSVGIGQISSEVPQNLSASRPQDRQFILSSKKLLLSDSGFYLCAGMTGAGNTIYFGEGSWLTVV.